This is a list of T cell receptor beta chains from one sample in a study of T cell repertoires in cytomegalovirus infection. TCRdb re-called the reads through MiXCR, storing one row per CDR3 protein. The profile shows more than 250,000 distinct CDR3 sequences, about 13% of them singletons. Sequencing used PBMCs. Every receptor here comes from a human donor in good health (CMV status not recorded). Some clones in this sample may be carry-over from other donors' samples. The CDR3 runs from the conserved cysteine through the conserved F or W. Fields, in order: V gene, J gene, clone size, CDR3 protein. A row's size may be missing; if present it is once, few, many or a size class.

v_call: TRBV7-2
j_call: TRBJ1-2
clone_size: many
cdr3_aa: CASSFGTTQDKAGYTF

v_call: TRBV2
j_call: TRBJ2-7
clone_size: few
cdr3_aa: CASSVLAGAPEQYF

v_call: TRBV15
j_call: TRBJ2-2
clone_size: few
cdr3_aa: CATSSPGRINTGELFF

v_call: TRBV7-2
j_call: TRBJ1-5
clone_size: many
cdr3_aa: CASSLSWTGDHQPQHF

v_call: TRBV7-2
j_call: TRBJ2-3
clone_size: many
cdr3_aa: CASSQTEGTQYF

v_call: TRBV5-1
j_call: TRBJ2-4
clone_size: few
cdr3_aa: CASSGGTGDVAKNIQYF

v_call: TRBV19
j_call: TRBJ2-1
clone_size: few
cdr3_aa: CASSDSTYNEQFF

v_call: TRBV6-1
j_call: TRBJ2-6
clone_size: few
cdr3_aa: CASRRPLGAGANVLTF

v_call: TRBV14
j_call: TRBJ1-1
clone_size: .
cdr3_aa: CASSLTTGNTEAFF

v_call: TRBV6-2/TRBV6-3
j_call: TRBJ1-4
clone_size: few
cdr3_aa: CASRNRGLYEKLFF

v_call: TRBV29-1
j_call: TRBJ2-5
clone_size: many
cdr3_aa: CSTRDYQETQYF

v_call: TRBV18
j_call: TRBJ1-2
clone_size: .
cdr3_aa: CASSPGPGRGTYGYTF

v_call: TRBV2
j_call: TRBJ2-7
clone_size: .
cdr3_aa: CASSEFVEQYF

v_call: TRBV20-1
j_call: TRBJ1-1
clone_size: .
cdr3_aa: CSARVDQEAFF

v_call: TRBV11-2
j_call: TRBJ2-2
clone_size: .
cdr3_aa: CASSLWTITGELFF

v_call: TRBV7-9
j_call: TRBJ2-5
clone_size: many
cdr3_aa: CASSPTGPETQYF

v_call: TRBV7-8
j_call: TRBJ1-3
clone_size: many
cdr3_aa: CASSFMWSRSTRGNTIYF

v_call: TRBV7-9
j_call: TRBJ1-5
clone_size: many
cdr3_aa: CASSLQTTQPQPQHF

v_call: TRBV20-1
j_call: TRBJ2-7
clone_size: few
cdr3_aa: CSARPDRTTYEQYF

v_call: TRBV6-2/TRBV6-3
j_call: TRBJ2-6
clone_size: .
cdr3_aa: CASSYGTILRVSGANVLTF

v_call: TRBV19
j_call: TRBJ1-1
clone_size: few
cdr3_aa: CATQTRDRGRGTEAFF

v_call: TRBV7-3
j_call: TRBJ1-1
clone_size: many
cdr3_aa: CASSFLPGQPNTEAFF

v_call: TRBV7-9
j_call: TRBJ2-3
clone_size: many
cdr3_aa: CASSSPWTGGTDTQYF

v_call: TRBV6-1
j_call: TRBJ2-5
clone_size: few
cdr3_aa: CATSGQLTQYF